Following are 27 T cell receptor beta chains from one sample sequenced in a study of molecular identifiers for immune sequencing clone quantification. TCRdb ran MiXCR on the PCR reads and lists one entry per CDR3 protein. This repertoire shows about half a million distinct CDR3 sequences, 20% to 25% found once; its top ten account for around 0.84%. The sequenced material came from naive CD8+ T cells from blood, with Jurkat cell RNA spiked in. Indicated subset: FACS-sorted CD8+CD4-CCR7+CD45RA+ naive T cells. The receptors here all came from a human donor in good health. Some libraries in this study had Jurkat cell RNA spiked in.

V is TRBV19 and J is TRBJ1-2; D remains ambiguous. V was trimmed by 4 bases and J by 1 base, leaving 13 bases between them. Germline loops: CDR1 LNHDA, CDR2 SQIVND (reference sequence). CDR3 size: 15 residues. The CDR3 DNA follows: TGTGCCAGTAGTACCTCCCTTAGGGATAACTATGGCTACACCTTC. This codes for CASSTSLRDNYGYTF.

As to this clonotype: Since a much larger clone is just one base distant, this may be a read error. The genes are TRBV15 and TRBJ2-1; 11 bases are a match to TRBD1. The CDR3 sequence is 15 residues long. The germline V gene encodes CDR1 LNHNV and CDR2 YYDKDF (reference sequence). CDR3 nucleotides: TGTGCCACCAGCACCGGGACAGGGGGGTACAATGAGCAGCTCTTC. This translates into CATSTGTGGYNEQLF.

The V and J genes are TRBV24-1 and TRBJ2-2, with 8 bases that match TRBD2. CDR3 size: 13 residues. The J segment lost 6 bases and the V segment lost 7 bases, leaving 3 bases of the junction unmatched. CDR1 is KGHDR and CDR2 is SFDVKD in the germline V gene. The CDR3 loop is CATSWRGAGELFF. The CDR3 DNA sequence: TGTGCCACCAGCTGGCGGGGGGCCGGGGAGCTGTTTTTT.

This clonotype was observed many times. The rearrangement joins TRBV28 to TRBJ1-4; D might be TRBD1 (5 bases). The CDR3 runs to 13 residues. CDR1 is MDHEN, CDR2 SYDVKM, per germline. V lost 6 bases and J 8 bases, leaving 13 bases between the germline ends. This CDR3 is CASRPWGSEKLFF. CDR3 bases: TGTGCCAGCAGACCGTGGGGGAGCGAAAAACTGTTTTTT.

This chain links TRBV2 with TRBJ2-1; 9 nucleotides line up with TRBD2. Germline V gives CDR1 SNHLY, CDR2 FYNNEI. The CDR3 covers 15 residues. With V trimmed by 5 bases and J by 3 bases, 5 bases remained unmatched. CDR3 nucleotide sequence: TGTGCCAGCAGTACGTTTAGCGGGGGCTACAATGAGCAGTTCTTC. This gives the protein CASSTFSGGYNEQFF. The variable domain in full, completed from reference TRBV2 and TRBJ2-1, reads EPEVTQTPSHQVTQMGQEVILRCVPISNHLYFYWYRQILGQKVEFLVSFYNNEISEKSEIFDDQFSVERPDGSNFTLKIRSTKLEDSAMYFCASSTFSGGYNEQFFGPGTRLTVL.

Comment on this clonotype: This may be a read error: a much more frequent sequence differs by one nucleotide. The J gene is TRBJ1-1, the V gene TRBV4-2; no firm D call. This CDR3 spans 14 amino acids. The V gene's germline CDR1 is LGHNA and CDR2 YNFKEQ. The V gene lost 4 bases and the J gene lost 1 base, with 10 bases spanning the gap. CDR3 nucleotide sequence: TGTGCCAGCAGCCTAGATATGGAGAACACTGAAGCTTTCTTT. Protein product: CASSLDMENTEAFF.

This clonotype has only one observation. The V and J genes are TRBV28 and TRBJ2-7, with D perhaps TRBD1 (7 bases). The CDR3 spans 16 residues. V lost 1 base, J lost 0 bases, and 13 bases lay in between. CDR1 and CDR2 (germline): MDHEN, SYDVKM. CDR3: CASSLFGGQSSYEQYF. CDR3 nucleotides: TGTGCCAGCAGTTTATTCGGGGGACAGAGCTCCTACGAGCAGTACTTC.

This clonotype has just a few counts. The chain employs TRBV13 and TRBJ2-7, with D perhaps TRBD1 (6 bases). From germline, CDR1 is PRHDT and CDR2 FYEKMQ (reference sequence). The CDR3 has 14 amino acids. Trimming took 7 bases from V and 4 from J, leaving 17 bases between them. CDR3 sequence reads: CASTQGTLRYEQYF. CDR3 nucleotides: TGTGCCAGCACTCAAGGGACACTACGTTACGAGCAGTACTTC.

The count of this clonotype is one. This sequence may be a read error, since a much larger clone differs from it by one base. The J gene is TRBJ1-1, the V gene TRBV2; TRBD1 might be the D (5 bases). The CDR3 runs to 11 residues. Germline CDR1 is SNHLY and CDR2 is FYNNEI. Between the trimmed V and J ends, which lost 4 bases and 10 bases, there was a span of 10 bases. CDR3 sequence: CASSAGVRAFF. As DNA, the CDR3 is TGTGCCAGCAGTGCGGGGGTAAGAGCTTTCTTT.

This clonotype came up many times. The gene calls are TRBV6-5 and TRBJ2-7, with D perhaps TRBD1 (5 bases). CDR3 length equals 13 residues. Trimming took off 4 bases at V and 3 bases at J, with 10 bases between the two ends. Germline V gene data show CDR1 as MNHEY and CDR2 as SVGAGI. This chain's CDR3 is CASSSDNHYEQYF. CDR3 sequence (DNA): TGTGCCAGCAGTTCGGACAACCACTACGAGCAGTACTTC.

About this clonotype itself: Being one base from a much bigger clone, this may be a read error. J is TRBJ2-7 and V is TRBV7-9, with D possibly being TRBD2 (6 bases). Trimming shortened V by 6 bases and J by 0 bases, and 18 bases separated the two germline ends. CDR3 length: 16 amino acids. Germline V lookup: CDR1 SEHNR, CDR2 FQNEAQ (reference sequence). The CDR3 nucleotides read TGTGCCAGCAGGGGGCTGTCTGCGGGGATCTCCTACGAGCAGTACTTC. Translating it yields CASRGLSAGISYEQYF.

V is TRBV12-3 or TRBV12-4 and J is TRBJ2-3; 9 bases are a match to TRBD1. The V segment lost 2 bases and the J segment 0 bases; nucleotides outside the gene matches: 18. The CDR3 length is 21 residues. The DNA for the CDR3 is TGTGCCAGCAGTTTATGGGGTATGCGGACAGGGGCCGAACCAAGCACAGATACGCAGTATTTT. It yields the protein CASSLWGMRTGAEPSTDTQYF.

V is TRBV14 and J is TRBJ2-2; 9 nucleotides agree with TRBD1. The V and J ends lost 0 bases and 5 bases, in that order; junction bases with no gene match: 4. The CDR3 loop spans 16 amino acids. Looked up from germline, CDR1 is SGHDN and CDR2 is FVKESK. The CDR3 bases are TGTGCCAGCAGCCAAGATGACAGGGGGACTACCGGGGAGCTGTTTTTT. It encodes CASSQDDRGTTGELFF.

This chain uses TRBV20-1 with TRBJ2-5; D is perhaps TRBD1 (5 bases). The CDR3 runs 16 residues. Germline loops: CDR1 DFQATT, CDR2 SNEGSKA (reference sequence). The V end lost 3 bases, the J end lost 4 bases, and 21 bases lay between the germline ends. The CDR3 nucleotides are TGCAGTGCTAGCACAGGCATAGGGTGGTCAAGAGAGACCCAGTACTTC. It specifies CSASTGIGWSRETQYF.

This CDR3 reads CSVETGVGEQYF. The CDR3 bases are TGCAGCGTGGAAACAGGGGTGGGTGAGCAGTACTTC. V and J are TRBV29-1 and TRBJ2-7; 7 bases agree with TRBD1. The CDR3 has 12 amino acids. V was pared by 6 bases and J by 7 bases, with 9 bases of the junction left unmatched. Germline CDR1 is SQVTM and CDR2 is ANQGSEA.

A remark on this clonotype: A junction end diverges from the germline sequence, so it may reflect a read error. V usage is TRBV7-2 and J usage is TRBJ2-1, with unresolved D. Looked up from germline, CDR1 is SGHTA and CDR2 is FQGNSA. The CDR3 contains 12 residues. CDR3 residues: CTSSGVHNERFF. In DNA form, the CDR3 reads TGTACCAGCAGCGGGGTTCACAATGAGCGGTTCTTC.

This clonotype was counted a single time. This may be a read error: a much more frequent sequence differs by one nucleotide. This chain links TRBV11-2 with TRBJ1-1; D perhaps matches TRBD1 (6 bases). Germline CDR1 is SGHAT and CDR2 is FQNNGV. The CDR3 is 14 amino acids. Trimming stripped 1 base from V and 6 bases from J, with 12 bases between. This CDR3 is CASSLVLTGAEAFF. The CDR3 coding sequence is TGTGCCAGCAGCTTAGTCCTGACAGGAGCTGAAGCTTTCTTT.

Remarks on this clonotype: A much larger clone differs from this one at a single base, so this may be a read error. The CDR3 reads CASNPAGALEKLFF. DNA for the CDR3: TGTGCCAGCAACCCGGCAGGGGCCCTAGAAAAACTGTTTTTT. The chain links TRBV6-5 to TRBJ1-4; D is perhaps TRBD1 (6 bases). The CDR3 consists of 14 residues. Trimming shortened V by 7 bases and J by 8 bases, and 17 bases separated the two germline ends. The germline gives CDR1 MNHEY, CDR2 SVGAGI.

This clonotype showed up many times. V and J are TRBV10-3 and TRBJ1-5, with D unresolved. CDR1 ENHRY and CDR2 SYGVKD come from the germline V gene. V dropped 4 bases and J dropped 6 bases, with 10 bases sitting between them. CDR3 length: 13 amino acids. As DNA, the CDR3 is TGTGCCATCAGTGGGGGTGCAGGTCAGCCCCAGCATTTT. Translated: CAISGGAGQPQHF.

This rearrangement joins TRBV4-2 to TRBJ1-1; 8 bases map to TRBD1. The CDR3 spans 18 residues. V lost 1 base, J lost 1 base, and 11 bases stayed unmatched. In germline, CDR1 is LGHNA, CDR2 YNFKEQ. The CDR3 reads CASSQVPWAGGRNTEAFF. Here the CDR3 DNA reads TGTGCCAGCAGCCAAGTGCCCTGGGCAGGGGGCAGGAACACTGAAGCTTTCTTT.

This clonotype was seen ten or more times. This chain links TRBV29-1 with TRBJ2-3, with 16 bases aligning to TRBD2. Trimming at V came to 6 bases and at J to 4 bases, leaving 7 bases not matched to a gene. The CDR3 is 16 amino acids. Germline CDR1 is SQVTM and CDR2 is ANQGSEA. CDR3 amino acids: CSVAGLAGGPPDTQYF. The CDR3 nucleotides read TGCAGCGTCGCGGGACTAGCGGGAGGGCCCCCAGATACGCAGTATTTT.

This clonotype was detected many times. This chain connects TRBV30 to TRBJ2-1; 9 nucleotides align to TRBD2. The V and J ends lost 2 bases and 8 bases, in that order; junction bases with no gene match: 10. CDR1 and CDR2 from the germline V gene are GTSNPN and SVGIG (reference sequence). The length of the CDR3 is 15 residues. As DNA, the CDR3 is TGTGCCTGGAGTACCCTCGCGGGAGGGCTCGATGAGCAGTTCTTC. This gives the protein CAWSTLAGGLDEQFF.

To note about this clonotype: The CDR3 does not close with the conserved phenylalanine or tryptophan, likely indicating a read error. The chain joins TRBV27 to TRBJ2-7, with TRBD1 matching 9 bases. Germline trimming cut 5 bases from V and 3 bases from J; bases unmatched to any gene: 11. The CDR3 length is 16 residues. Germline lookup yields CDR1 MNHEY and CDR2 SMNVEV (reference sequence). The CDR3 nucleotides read TGTGCCAGCAGTCACCCCCCCGGGACAGGGTACTACGAGCAGTACCTC. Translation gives CASSHPPGTGYYEQYL.

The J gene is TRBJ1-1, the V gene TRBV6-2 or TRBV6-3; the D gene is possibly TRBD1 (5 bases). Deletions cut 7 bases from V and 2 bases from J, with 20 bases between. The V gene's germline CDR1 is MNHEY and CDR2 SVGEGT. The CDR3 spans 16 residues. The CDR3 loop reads CASTWGPGLYNTEAFF. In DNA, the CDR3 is TGTGCCAGCACTTGGGGCCCGGGACTGTATAACACTGAAGCTTTCTTT.

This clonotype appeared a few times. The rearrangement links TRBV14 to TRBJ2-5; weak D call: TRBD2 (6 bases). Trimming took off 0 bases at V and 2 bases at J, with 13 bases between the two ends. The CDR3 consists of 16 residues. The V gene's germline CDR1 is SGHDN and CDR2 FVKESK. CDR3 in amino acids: CASSQDLVLAQETQYF. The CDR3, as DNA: TGTGCCAGCAGCCAAGATCTTGTACTAGCACAAGAGACCCAGTACTTC.

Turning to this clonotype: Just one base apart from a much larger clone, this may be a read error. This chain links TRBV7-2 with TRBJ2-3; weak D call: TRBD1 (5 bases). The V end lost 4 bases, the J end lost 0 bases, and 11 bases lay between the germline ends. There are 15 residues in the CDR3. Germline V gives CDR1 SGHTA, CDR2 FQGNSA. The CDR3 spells CASSWGTRSTDTQYF. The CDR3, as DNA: TGTGCCAGCAGCTGGGGCACCAGGAGCACAGATACGCAGTATTTT.

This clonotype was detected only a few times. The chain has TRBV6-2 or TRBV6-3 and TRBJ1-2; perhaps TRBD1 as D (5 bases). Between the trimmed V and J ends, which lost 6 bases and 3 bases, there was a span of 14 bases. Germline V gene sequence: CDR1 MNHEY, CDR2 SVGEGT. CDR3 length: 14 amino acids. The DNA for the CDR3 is TGTGCCAGCAGCCACCGGGGACTATACTATGGCTACACCTTC. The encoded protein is CASSHRGLYYGYTF.